This T cell receptor (beta chain) appears in the sequencing data of a study of control samples from healthy donors and cancer patients. Repertoires were generated with immunoSEQ multiplex PCR, while TCRdb's copy carries only in-frame clones and drops some. The profile covers 160,000 or so clones, with around 94% appearing a single time and 12% to 15% taken by the ten largest. This clonotype was sampled from a man between 60 and 75 years old with colorectal cancer. Material for sequencing was PBMCs.

The CDR3: CASSRGLLNYGYTF. As DNA, the CDR3 is TGTGCCAGTAGTAGGGGACTACTTAACTATGGCTACACCTTC. The V gene is TRBV19, the J gene TRBJ1-2; weak D call: TRBD1 (5 bases). The germline V gene encodes CDR1 LNHDA and CDR2 SQIVND (reference sequence). Trimming removed 4 bases at V and 1 base at J, with 10 bases between. This CDR3 has 14 amino acids. The whole variable domain, remainder taken from reference TRBV19 and TRBJ1-2, is DGGITQSPKYLFRKEGQNVTLSCEQNLNHDAMYWYRQDPGQGLRLIYYSQIVNDFQKGDIAEGYSVSREKKESFPLTVTSAQKNPTAFYLCASSRGLLNYGYTFGSGTRLTVV.